Below, 13 T cell receptor beta chains from the same sample are listed, as sequenced in a study of cytomegalovirus exposure and HLA in healthy donors. The PCR contained 60 Vbeta and 13 Jbeta primers. Here immunoSEQ multiplex PCR was the method, and the copy in TCRdb shows in-frame clones only, minus some. Of about 97,000 clones in the sample, 60% to 80% were seen once. Sequencing was done on a sample of PBMCs. These receptors all come from a male donor in good health and CMV-seropositive.

The DNA of the CDR3 is TGTGCCAGCAGCGTCGGGAGCCAATCTGGGGCCAACGTCCTGACTTTC. Its protein is CASSVGSQSGANVLTF. The chain carries TRBV9 and TRBJ2-6, with D perhaps TRBD2 (6 bases). The V gene lost 2 bases and the J gene lost 1 base, with 10 bases spanning the gap. This CDR3 has 16 amino acids. Germline loops: CDR1 SGDLS, CDR2 YYNGEE.

V usage is TRBV30 and J usage is TRBJ2-2, with 12 bases that match TRBD2. With V trimmed by 2 bases and J by 8 bases, 6 bases remained unmatched. The CDR3 length is 15 residues. Germline CDR1 is GTSNPN and CDR2 is SVGIG (reference sequence). The CDR3 DNA follows: TGTGCCTGGAGTTTCGGACTAGCGGGATCGGGGGAGCTGTTTTTT. Translation: CAWSFGLAGSGELFF.

The V and J genes are TRBV7-2 and TRBJ2-3; D possibly corresponds to TRBD1 (5 bases). This CDR3 contains 14 residues. Per germline, CDR1 SGHTA and CDR2 FQGNSA. Trimming left V 1 base short and J 0 bases short, with 5 bases between. CDR3 sequence reads: CASSLDRSTDTQYF. The CDR3 DNA reads as TGTGCCAGCAGCTTAGACAGGAGCACAGATACGCAGTATTTT.

A word on this clone: Compared with germline, one end of the junction differs, possibly owing to a read error. The chain links TRBV4-1 to TRBJ2-4, with a tentative D call TRBD1 (6 bases). Germline V gene sequence: CDR1 MGHRA, CDR2 YSYEKL. The CDR3 is 15 residues long. DNA of the CDR3: TGCGCCAGCAGCATTACTCAACAGGGCTTAAACAGTCAGTACTTC. Amino acid sequence: CASSITQQGLNSQYF.

The chain is built from TRBV7-2 and TRBJ2-5; 8 bases map to TRBD1. Germline loops: CDR1 SGHTA, CDR2 FQGNSA. The CDR3 loop spans 15 amino acids. Losses at the gene ends were 2 bases for V and 1 base for J; bases not matched to a gene: 3. The DNA of the CDR3 is TGTGCCAGCAGCTTATACGGACAGGGCCAAGAGACCCAGTACTTC. Protein sequence: CASSLYGQGQETQYF. The full variable domain, completed using reference TRBV7-2 and TRBJ2-5, is GAGVSQSPSNKVTEKGKDVELRCDPISGHTALYWYRQSLGQGLEFLIYFQGNSAPDKSGLPSDRFSAERTGGSVSTLTIQRTQQEDSAVYLCASSLYGQGQETQYFGPGTRLLVL.

The rearrangement uses TRBV6-5 and TRBJ1-3, with a weak D call TRBD1 (5 bases). Trimming took off 2 bases at V and 8 bases at J, with 16 bases between the two ends. This CDR3 is built from 15 residues. In germline, CDR1 is MNHEY, CDR2 SVGAGI. This CDR3 reads CASSYAGPAIDTIYF. The CDR3 region has the DNA TGTGCCAGCAGTTACGCAGGGCCCGCTATAGACACCATATATTTT.

This chain joins TRBV9 and TRBJ1-2; 9 nucleotides line up with TRBD1. The CDR3 loop spans 17 amino acids. With 3 bases clipped from V and 4 bases from J, the junction kept 13 bases outside the gene matches. Germline V lookup: CDR1 SGDLS, CDR2 YYNGEE. CDR3 in DNA: TGTGCCAGCAGCGACCGGGACAGGGTCCCTATTGGCTATGGCTACACCTTC. As protein: CASSDRDRVPIGYGYTF.

This chain links TRBV5-5 with TRBJ2-1; a weak D match, TRBD2 (5 bases). This CDR3 has 12 amino acids. CDR1 and CDR2 from the germline V gene are SGHKS and YYEKEE (reference sequence). The V end lost 3 bases, the J end lost 9 bases, and 10 bases lay between the germline ends. The CDR3 DNA is TGTGCCAGCAGCTCGATGGGGAGTGAGCAGTTCTTC. Protein sequence: CASSSMGSEQFF.

The genes are TRBV7-8 and TRBJ1-2; 7 positions agree with TRBD1. The germline V gene has CDR1 SGHVS and CDR2 FQNEAQ. The CDR3 sequence is 12 residues long. J lost 8 bases, V lost 7 bases, and 7 bases had no gene match. For the CDR3, the DNA is TGTGCCAGCAAGGGGGCAGAGCGGGGCTACACCTTC. Translating it yields CASKGAERGYTF.

J is TRBJ1-1 and V is TRBV11-2; 7 bases map to TRBD1. Trimming at V came to 5 bases and at J to 1 base, leaving 10 bases not matched to a gene. The CDR3 contains 16 residues. Looked up from germline, CDR1 is SGHAT and CDR2 is FQNNGV. CDR3 amino acids: CASSPRGEAGNTEAFF. The CDR3 DNA reads TGTGCCAGCAGCCCCAGGGGGGAGGCGGGGAACACTGAAGCTTTCTTT.

V is TRBV7-8 and J is TRBJ2-2; 7 bases align to TRBD1. CDR1 and CDR2 (germline): SGHVS, FQNEAQ. J was trimmed by 5 bases and V by 1 base; bases with no gene match: 4. The CDR3 is 15 residues long. The CDR3 sequence is CASSLVRQGTGELFF. CDR3 nucleotide sequence: TGTGCCAGCAGCTTAGTCAGACAGGGTACCGGGGAGCTGTTTTTT.

This clone has a single count. The V gene is TRBV28, the J gene TRBJ1-4; D is possibly TRBD1 (5 bases). V was trimmed by 8 bases and J by 6 bases, leaving 13 bases between them. CDR3 length equals 13 residues. Germline loops: CDR1 MDHEN, CDR2 SYDVKM. The CDR3 sequence is CASARGGDEKLFF. In nucleotides, the CDR3 is TGTGCCAGCGCGCGGGGGGGGGATGAAAAACTGTTTTTT.

V gene TRBV7-9 combines with J gene TRBJ2-3, with a weak D call TRBD2 (5 bases). V was trimmed by 0 bases and J by 2 bases, leaving 12 bases between them. This CDR3 region has 16 residues. CDR1 SEHNR and CDR2 FQNEAQ come from the germline V gene (reference sequence). The CDR3 bases are TGTGCCAGCAGCTTAGCGGGCTCCCGGGACACAGATACGCAGTATTTT. This codes for CASSLAGSRDTDTQYF.